This T cell receptor (beta chain) was sequenced during a study of OX40 agonist ivuxolimab in advanced cancers. About the full investigation: Ivuxolimab, which targeted the costimulatory receptor OX40 (CD134), was an agonistic, fully human IgG2 monoclonal antibody. Intravenous ivuxolimab was administered to patients every 2 weeks at six dose levels: 0.01, 0.1, 0.3, 1.5, 3 and 10 mg/kg. Among the roughly 50 dose-escalation patients, some 20 had hepatocellular carcinoma, around 15 melanoma, 9 renal cell carcinoma and 9 head and neck cancer. A male proportion of approximately 83% and a mean age of about 60 years, ranging from 23 to 79, were recorded for the dose-escalation cohort. Prior anti-PD-1, anti-PD-L1 or anti-CTLA-4 therapy was permitted, and about two fifths of dose-escalation patients had received checkpoint inhibitors. Three dose-escalation patients achieved partial responses, one with hepatocellular carcinoma and two with cutaneous melanoma. The point of sequencing TCRbeta in the periphery was to test whether ivuxolimab changed TCR sequence diversity and drove clonal T-cell expansion. The paper reports the monotherapy dose-escalation portion (N of about 52 patients) of the phase I ivuxolimab trial.

Patients with a history of autoimmune disease or receiving systemic immunosuppression were excluded from the trial. Peripheral blood for TCR sequencing was collected from all dose cohorts at baseline, on cycle 4 day 1, and on cycle 7 day 1. Samples were obtained from an open-label, multicenter, first-in-human phase I dose-escalation trial of ivuxolimab. The trial enrolled adults with locally advanced or metastatic head and neck squamous cell, hepatocellular, melanoma or renal cell carcinoma. Before TCR sequencing, CD4+ and CD8+ T cells were separately sorted from peripheral blood. About this clone: The specificity of this receptor is unknown. No per-base quality is available; no much larger clone lies one base away.

For sequencing of the TCRbeta CDR3 region, genomic DNA was extracted from the sorted cells. TCRbeta CDR3 regions were sequenced using the immunoSEQ Assay. TCRdb stores this immuneACCESS table with in-frame sequences only. Part of the clones is absent; in the studies checked, under half of the shortfall reflects unresolved V genes, and no reason is known for the rest. Counted in this sample were around 50,000 clones; about 87% of them appeared once. The top ten clones comprise roughly 1.8% of the sample. The CDR3 measures 13 amino acids from cysteine to phenylalanine. Of the read, only the CDR3 DNA is kept; its 39 bases are in frame from base 1. V and J lose 6 bases and 1 base, and a span of 9 bases separates them. The germline V gene supplies CDR1 MNHEY and CDR2 SVGAGI. General study outcomes and caveats: At doses of 0.1 to 3.0 mg/kg, clonal expansion of both CD4+ and CD8+ T cells in blood was seen between baseline and week 6. In the 0.1-3.0 mg/kg groups, partial responders were among the patients with the lowest normalized peripheral clonal expansion, particularly in CD8+ T cells. After ivuxolimab, more expanded clones were found on average in CD8+ T cells than in CD4+ T cells. Low levels of normalized T-cell clonal expansion were also seen in some patients who did not respond. The antigen specificity of the clonally expanded peripheral T cells was not determined.

This clonotype originated in an adult with an advanced solid tumor such as melanoma, head and neck, liver or kidney cancer. This receptor chain uses TRBV6-5 and TRBJ1-2, with the D gene call left open. Sequences were derived from CD4+ or CD8+ T cells sorted from blood, sampled in a trial of the OX40 agonist ivuxolimab. The DNA sequence reads TGTGCCAGCAGCCTAGGAGATAACTATGGCTACACCTTC. This translates into CASSLGDNYGYTF.